Shown below are 30 T cell receptor beta chains from a single sample sequenced in a study of blood T cell repertoires in COVID-19. Sequencing used immunoSEQ multiplex PCR; TCRdb keeps in-frame clones, though not all of them. The table lists approximately 150,000 clones, just under 85% of them singletons, with about 8.1% in the top ten. Sequencing was carried out using peripheral blood. The receptors derive from a woman at least 80 years old with COVID-19, enrolled during active disease.

The rearrangement joins TRBV12-3 or TRBV12-4 to TRBJ1-5; 7 positions agree with TRBD1. Germline trimming cut 6 bases from V and 11 bases from J; bases unmatched to any gene: 4. This CDR3 has 11 residues. CDR3 region: CASRRQGAQHF. In DNA form, the CDR3 reads TGTGCCAGCAGACGGCAGGGGGCCCAGCATTTT.

The V and J genes are TRBV7-3 and TRBJ2-2; no definite D call. The CDR3 has 13 residues. V was shortened by 6 bases and J by 1 base, with 6 bases between the two germline ends. Germline CDR1 reads SGHTA; CDR2 reads FQGTGA. CDR3 nucleotides: TGTGCCAGCAGTGCTAGGAACACCGGGGAGCTGTTTTTT. Protein: CASSARNTGELFF.

V gene TRBV5-1 combines with J gene TRBJ1-2, with TRBD1 identical over 9 bases. J gave up 8 bases and V 4 bases, and 12 bases lay outside the gene matches. Germline lookup yields CDR1 SGHRS and CDR2 YFSETQ. This CDR3 has 15 amino acids. The CDR3 sequence is CASSQVPQGALGYTF. The CDR3 coding sequence is TGCGCCAGCAGCCAAGTCCCACAGGGGGCGCTGGGCTACACCTTC. The full variable domain, its missing parts supplied by reference TRBV5-1 and TRBJ1-2, is KAGVTQTPRYLIKTRGQQVTLSCSPISGHRSVSWYQQTPGQGLQFLFEYFSETQRNKGNFPGRFSGRQFSNSRSEMNVSTLELGDSALYLCASSQVPQGALGYTFGSGTRLTVV.

This rearrangement joins TRBV27 to TRBJ2-7; the D is unclear. This CDR3 has 15 amino acids. The germline CDR1 and CDR2 sequences are MNHEY and SMNVEV (reference sequence). The ends were cut back, 0 bases at V and 5 bases at J, with 14 bases in the middle. CDR3 sequence: CASSLSWRGLDEQYF. The DNA of the CDR3 is TGTGCCAGCAGTTTATCCTGGAGAGGTTTGGACGAGCAGTACTTC.

The rearrangement uses TRBV2 and TRBJ2-5, with 8 bases aligning to TRBD2. CDR1 is SNHLY, CDR2 FYNNEI, per germline. The V and J ends lost 5 bases and 5 bases, in that order; junction bases with no gene match: 4. This CDR3 is built from 13 residues. The CDR3 coding sequence is TGTGCCAGCAGTCTTGGCGGGAGGGAGACCCAGTACTTC. Amino acid sequence: CASSLGGRETQYF.

J is TRBJ2-5 and V is TRBV10-3, with TRBD1 as a possible D gene (5 bases). CDR3 length equals 15 residues. CDR1 is ENHRY and CDR2 is SYGVKD in the germline V gene. Trimming cost V 11 bases and J 1 base, with 20 bases left between them. The CDR3 loop is CASQGTQSFQETQYF. As DNA, the CDR3 is TGTGCCTCGCAGGGTACCCAATCGTTCCAAGAGACCCAGTACTTC.

V usage is TRBV29-1 and J usage is TRBJ2-7; weak D call: TRBD2 (5 bases). The length of the CDR3 is 13 residues. Germline CDR1 reads SQVTM; CDR2 reads ANQGSEA. V was trimmed by 1 base and J by 7 bases, leaving 14 bases between them. The CDR3 reads CSVEALASGEQYF. The CDR3 nucleotides are TGCAGCGTTGAAGCCCTGGCGAGCGGAGAGCAGTACTTC.

This clone was observed once. Germline and junction disagree at one end, which may indicate a read error. The same CDR3 arises from other DNA sequences in this sample as well. The gene calls are TRBV15 and TRBJ1-2, with no clear D. There are 14 residues in the CDR3. CDR1 is LNHNV, CDR2 YYDKDF, per germline (reference sequence). The CDR3 region has the DNA TGTGCCACCAGCAGAGATAACCGCGCCTATGGTTACACCTTC. It encodes CATSRDNRAYGYTF.

The V gene is TRBV28, the J gene TRBJ1-5, with TRBD1 matching over 7 bases. CDR1 and CDR2 from the germline V gene are MDHEN and SYDVKM. The CDR3 totals 14 residues. J gave up 5 bases and V 4 bases, and 5 bases lay outside the gene matches. CDR3 sequence: CASSWGTVDQPQHF. DNA of the CDR3: TGTGCCAGCAGTTGGGGGACAGTCGATCAGCCCCAGCATTTT.

The J gene is TRBJ2-1, the V gene TRBV29-1, with no clear D. Germline-derived CDR1 and CDR2 are SQVTM and ANQGSEA. V lost 4 bases, J lost 6 bases, and 7 bases lay in between. This CDR3 has 11 residues. CDR3 nucleotides: TGCAGCGTTGTCCCAGTCAATGAGCAGTTCTTC. Protein sequence: CSVVPVNEQFF.

DNA of the CDR3: TGTGCCAGCAGCTCCCCACCGGGGCGGGGAGAGACCCAGTACTTC. It specifies CASSSPPGRGETQYF. V usage is TRBV7-9 and J usage is TRBJ2-5; TRBD2 is a possible D gene (6 bases). The CDR3 runs to 15 residues. The V and J ends lost 4 bases and 4 bases respectively, with 16 bases between them. Germline-derived CDR1 and CDR2 are SEHNR and FQNEAQ (reference sequence).

J is TRBJ2-2 and V is TRBV9; D perhaps matches TRBD2 (7 bases). Germline V gene sequence: CDR1 SGDLS, CDR2 YYNGEE. V lost 0 bases, J lost 4 bases, and 13 bases lay in between. The CDR3 loop spans 16 amino acids. DNA of the CDR3: TGTGCCAGCAGCGTAGAATGGGGGGGCCTCACCGGGGAGCTGTTTTTT. Protein: CASSVEWGGLTGELFF.

The V call is TRBV18, the J call TRBJ2-7, with TRBD1 as a possible D gene (6 bases). The CDR3 extends over 14 amino acids. V lost 4 bases, J lost 5 bases, and 15 bases lay in between. Germline V gives CDR1 KGHSH, CDR2 LQKENI. CDR3 nucleotide sequence: TGTGCCAGCTCACTGCAGGGGTCGGTGGACGAGCAGTACTTC. This gives the protein CASSLQGSVDEQYF. Based on the CDR3 plus reference TRBV18 and TRBJ2-7, the full variable domain is NAGVMQNPRHLVRRRGQEARLRCSPMKGHSHVYWYRQLPEEGLKFMVYLQKENIIDESGMPKERFSAEFPKEGPSILRIQQVVRGDSAAYFCASSLQGSVDEQYFGPGTRLTVT.

The genes are TRBV4-2 and TRBJ1-5, with TRBD1 identical over 7 bases. This CDR3 is built from 14 residues. Losses at the gene ends were 3 bases for V and 4 bases for J; bases not matched to a gene: 3. The germline CDR1 and CDR2 sequences are LGHNA and YNFKEQ. The CDR3 region is CASSHRQGNQPQHF. Here the CDR3 DNA reads TGTGCCAGCAGCCACAGACAGGGAAATCAGCCCCAGCATTTT.

The chain is built from TRBV7-2 and TRBJ1-5; TRBD1 matches 9 bases. Trimming took 1 base from V and 5 from J; bases not matched to a gene: 6. The germline V gene encodes CDR1 SGHTA and CDR2 FQGNSA. The CDR3 totals 16 residues. The CDR3 DNA is TGTGCCAGCAGCTTAGTAGGGACAGGGAGGGATCAGCCCCAGCATTTT. Its translation is CASSLVGTGRDQPQHF.

The chain joins TRBV5-6 to TRBJ2-7; TRBD1 matches at 11 bases. Germline V gives CDR1 SGHDT, CDR2 YYEEEE. The CDR3 loop spans 15 amino acids. After removal of 4 bases from V and 4 bases from J, the junction contained 7 bases not matched to a gene. The CDR3: CASSPGWDRGYEQYF. Here the CDR3 DNA reads TGTGCCAGCAGCCCAGGTTGGGACAGGGGGTACGAGCAGTACTTC.

This clone was counted between two and nine times. V is TRBV10-3 and J is TRBJ1-3, with no clear D. The V end was cut by 7 bases, the J end by 0 bases, with 10 bases between. CDR1 ENHRY and CDR2 SYGVKD come from the germline V gene. This CDR3 region has 14 residues. The DNA for the CDR3 is TGTGCCATCATCCAGGATCCCTCTGGAAACACCATATATTTT. Translated, it gives CAIIQDPSGNTIYF.

This chain joins TRBV21-1 and TRBJ1-1. TRBV21-1 is tagged as a pseudogene. The CDR3 extends over 11 amino acids. The CDR3 sequence: CASTLELRAFF. As DNA, the CDR3 is TGTGCCAGCACCTTGGAATTGCGGGCTTTCTTT.

CDR3 in amino acids: CASSLEWSDYGYTF. For the CDR3, the DNA is TGTGCCAGCAGCTTAGAATGGTCAGACTATGGCTACACCTTC. The genes are TRBV7-2 and TRBJ1-2, with D unresolved. From germline, CDR1 is SGHTA and CDR2 FQGNSA. The CDR3 contains 14 residues. V dropped 1 base and J dropped 3 bases, with 9 bases sitting between them. The full variable domain, its missing parts supplied by reference TRBV7-2 and TRBJ1-2, is GAGVSQSPSNKVTEKGKDVELRCDPISGHTALYWYRQSLGQGLEFLIYFQGNSAPDKSGLPSDRFSAERTGGSVSTLTIQRTQQEDSAVYLCASSLEWSDYGYTFGSGTRLTVV.

This clone came up once. CDR3 residues: CASSVGQASGNTIYF. In DNA form, the CDR3 reads TGTGCCAGCAGCGTAGGACAGGCCTCTGGAAACACCATATATTTT. The rearrangement joins TRBV9 to TRBJ1-3, with D possibly matching TRBD1 (6 bases). This CDR3 is 15 amino acids long. Germline V gives CDR1 SGDLS, CDR2 YYNGEE. Trimming stripped 0 bases from V and 0 bases from J, with 7 bases between.

This clone occurred once. The chain carries TRBV19 and TRBJ1-5, with 8 bases that match TRBD1. Losses at the gene ends were 5 bases for V and 1 base for J; bases not matched to a gene: 10. This CDR3 has 17 residues. Germline-derived CDR1 and CDR2 are LNHDA and SQIVND (reference sequence). The CDR3 reads CASSRRQGRGSNQPQHF. DNA for the CDR3: TGTGCCAGTAGTCGTAGACAGGGGAGGGGAAGCAATCAGCCCCAGCATTTT.

The chain joins TRBV10-1 to TRBJ2-7, with 9 bases identical to TRBD1. This CDR3 is 15 amino acids long. Germline V lookup: CDR1 WNHNN, CDR2 SYGVQD (reference sequence). V lost 1 base and J lost 6; bases outside the gene matches: 7. CDR3 sequence: CASSEYGTGYSEQYF. The CDR3 bases are TGCGCCAGCAGTGAGTACGGGACAGGGTATAGCGAGCAGTACTTC.

This clone was seen a handful of times. The same CDR3 can be traced to other DNA sequences in this sample. The chain joins TRBV12-3 or TRBV12-4 to TRBJ1-2; D is uncertain. Trimming shortened V by 4 bases and J by 2 bases, and 8 bases separated the two germline ends. CDR3 length: 13 amino acids. Here the CDR3 DNA reads TGTGCCAGCAGTTCCCCCCCAAACTATGGCTACACCTTC. It translates to CASSSPPNYGYTF.

The J gene is TRBJ2-1, the V gene TRBV7-9, with a tentative D call TRBD2 (5 bases). CDR3 size: 16 residues. Germline V gene data show CDR1 as SEHNR and CDR2 as FQNEAQ (reference sequence). The ends were cut back, 6 bases at V and 6 bases at J, with 21 bases in the middle. CDR3 in amino acids: CASSSPGGHNVNEQFF. DNA for the CDR3: TGTGCCAGCAGTTCACCGGGCGGGCACAACGTCAATGAGCAGTTCTTC.

CDR3: CAISEGTNNLVPEAFF. In DNA, the CDR3 is TGTGCCATCAGTGAGGGGACAAACAATCTAGTGCCTGAAGCTTTCTTT. This sequence joins TRBV10-3 and TRBJ1-1; a weak D match, TRBD1 (6 bases). Germline assignment: CDR1 ENHRY and CDR2 SYGVKD. V gave up 2 bases and J gave up 6 bases, with 19 bases separating them. CDR3 length equals 16 residues.

The chain carries TRBV2 and TRBJ2-3; TRBD2 aligns across 7 bases. The CDR3 is 14 residues long. From germline, CDR1 is SNHLY and CDR2 FYNNEI. V shed 11 bases, J shed 1 base, and the junction held 9 bases outside the gene matches. The CDR3 spells CALGGRGGTDTQYF. The CDR3 nucleotides read TGTGCCCTGGGAGGACGGGGGGGCACAGATACGCAGTATTTT.

The chain joins TRBV27 to TRBJ1-1; no clear D gene. Germline V gene data show CDR1 as MNHEY and CDR2 as SMNVEV (reference sequence). V lost 3 bases and J lost 3, with 11 bases in between. This CDR3 has 14 amino acids. CDR3 sequence: CASSFRRGDTEAFF. DNA of the CDR3: TGTGCCAGCAGTTTCCGCCGGGGAGACACTGAAGCTTTCTTT.

This clone has a single count. This sequence joins TRBV9 and TRBJ2-1; D unclear. This CDR3 has 16 amino acids. From germline, CDR1 is SGDLS and CDR2 YYNGEE. V lost 2 bases to trimming and J lost 0 bases, with 12 bases between them. CDR3 protein: CASSVSQASSYNEQFF. CDR3 in DNA: TGTGCCAGCAGCGTCTCCCAGGCGAGCTCCTACAATGAGCAGTTCTTC.

V gene TRBV9 combines with J gene TRBJ2-1, with 10 bases lining up with TRBD2. The V gene's germline CDR1 is SGDLS and CDR2 YYNGEE. The CDR3 is 15 amino acids. V shed 4 bases, J shed 8 bases, and the junction held 9 bases outside the gene matches. CDR3 bases: TGTGCCAGCAGCCCCACGCTAGCGGGGGCCGATGAGCAGTTCTTC. Translation gives CASSPTLAGADEQFF. The full variable domain, its missing parts supplied by reference TRBV9 and TRBJ2-1, is DSGVTQTPKHLITATGQRVTLRCSPRSGDLSVYWYQQSLDQGLQFLIQYYNGEERAKGNILERFSAQQFPDLHSELNLSSLELGDSALYFCASSPTLAGADEQFFGPGTRLTVL.

J is TRBJ1-2 and V is TRBV4-2, with 10 bases fitting TRBD1. Unmatched junction bases numbered 5, after V lost 3 bases and J lost 4 bases. In germline, CDR1 is LGHNA, CDR2 YNFKEQ. The CDR3 is 15 amino acids. CDR3 loop: CASSHDRGRTYGYTF. The CDR3 region has the DNA TGTGCCAGCAGCCACGACAGGGGGCGTACCTATGGCTACACCTTC.